These 5 T cell receptor beta chains were all obtained from the same sample, sequenced in a study of T cells in localized non-small cell lung cancer. Measured with immunoSEQ multiplex PCR; TCRdb has only the in-frame clones, and not every one. The repertoire consists of about 130,000 clones, with approximately 88% occurring once and the leading ten covering around 1.7%. This specimen consisted of peripheral blood, obtained before any cancer treatment. The origin of the receptors is a female donor older than 55 with stage I lung adenocarcinoma.

The chain links TRBV28 to TRBJ2-7, with unresolved D. V lost 9 bases to trimming and J lost 2 bases, with 14 bases between them. This CDR3 spans 13 amino acids. Germline V gene sequence: CDR1 MDHEN, CDR2 SYDVKM. DNA of the CDR3: TGTGCCAGTATCGCGGACCCGACCTACGAGCAGTACTTC. Encoded protein: CASIADPTYEQYF.

This sequence joins TRBV28 and TRBJ2-7, with D uncertain. The CDR3 sequence is 11 residues long. V was clipped by 5 bases and J by 3 bases, with 5 bases between them. Germline CDR1 is MDHEN and CDR2 is SYDVKM. CDR3 DNA sequence: TGTGCCAGCAGTATAGACTACGAGCAGTACTTC. Translating gives CASSIDYEQYF.

The chain uses TRBV6-5 and TRBJ2-7; 7 bases map to TRBD1. With 6 bases clipped from V and 1 base from J, the junction kept 9 bases outside the gene matches. This CDR3 comprises 15 residues. Germline CDR1 reads MNHEY; CDR2 reads SVGAGI. CDR3 residues: CASSQSGTVSYEQYF. The CDR3 bases are TGTGCCAGCAGCCAATCCGGGACAGTTTCCTACGAGCAGTACTTC.

The CDR3 protein is CASSLSSDRGVRQYF. The CDR3 bases are TGCGCCAGCAGCTTATCTTCGGACAGGGGGGTTCGGCAGTACTTC. This rearrangement joins TRBV5-1 to TRBJ2-7, with TRBD1 matching over 10 bases. This CDR3 contains 15 residues. The J segment lost 9 bases and the V segment lost 2 bases, leaving 11 bases of the junction unmatched. Looked up from germline, CDR1 is SGHRS and CDR2 is YFSETQ.

The chain has TRBV4-2 and TRBJ2-5, with 8 bases fitting TRBD2. The germline CDR1 and CDR2 sequences are LGHNA and YNFKEQ. Trimming cost V 5 bases and J 2 bases; bases outside gene matches: 7. The CDR3 runs to 15 residues. The CDR3, as DNA: TGTGCCAGCAGCGGTACTAGCGGAGTACAAGAGACCCAGTACTTC. Amino acid sequence: CASSGTSGVQETQYF.